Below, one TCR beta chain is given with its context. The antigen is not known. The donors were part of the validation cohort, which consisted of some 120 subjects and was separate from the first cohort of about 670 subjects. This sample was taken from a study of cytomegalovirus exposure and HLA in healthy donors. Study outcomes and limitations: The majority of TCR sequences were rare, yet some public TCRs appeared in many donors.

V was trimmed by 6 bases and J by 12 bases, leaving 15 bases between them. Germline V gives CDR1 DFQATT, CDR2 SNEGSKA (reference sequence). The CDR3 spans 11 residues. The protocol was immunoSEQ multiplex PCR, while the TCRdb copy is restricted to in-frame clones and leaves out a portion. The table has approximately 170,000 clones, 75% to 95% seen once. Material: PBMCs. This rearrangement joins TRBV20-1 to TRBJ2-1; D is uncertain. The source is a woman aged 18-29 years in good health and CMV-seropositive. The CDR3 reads CSAPRYSRQFF. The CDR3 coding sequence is TGCAGTGCCCCTCGATATAGCCGGCAGTTCTTC.